This T cell receptor beta chain was obtained from a study of human T cells and chemical hapten exposure. Indicated time point: pre-sensitization, week 0. Indicated treatment: therapeutic diphenylcyclopropenone sensitization with weekly scalp DPC. With regard to this clonotype: It may be a read error: a sequence one base away is much more abundant.

Looked up from germline, CDR1 is LGHDT and CDR2 is YNNKEL (reference sequence). This CDR3 comprises 14 residues. TCRdb re-called the RACE reads through MiXCR, storing one row per CDR3 protein. The sample includes roughly 380,000 distinct CDR3 sequences, 5% to 6.5% seen only once; the top ten take 2.6%. The origin of this receptor is a woman between 45 and 65 years old with alopecia areata. Some clones in this sample may be carry-over from other donors' samples. The specimen was whole blood, collected in connection with sensitization to the hapten diphenylcyclopropenone (DPC). The chain uses TRBV3-1 and TRBJ1-6; D gene ambiguous. The CDR3 protein is CTSSQVARNSPLHF. The DNA for the CDR3 is TGTACCAGCAGCCAAGTAGCGAGGAATTCACCCCTCCACTTT.